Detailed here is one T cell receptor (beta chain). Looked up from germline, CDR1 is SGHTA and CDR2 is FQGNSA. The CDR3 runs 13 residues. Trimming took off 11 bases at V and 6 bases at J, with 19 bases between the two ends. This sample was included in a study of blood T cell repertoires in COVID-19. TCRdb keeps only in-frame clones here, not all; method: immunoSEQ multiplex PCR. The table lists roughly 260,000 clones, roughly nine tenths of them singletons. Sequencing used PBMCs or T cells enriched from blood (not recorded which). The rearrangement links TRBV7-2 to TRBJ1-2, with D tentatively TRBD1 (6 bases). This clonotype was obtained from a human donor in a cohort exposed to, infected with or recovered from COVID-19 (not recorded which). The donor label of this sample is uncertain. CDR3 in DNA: TGTGCCCGGACAGCGGGGTTGAGGCATGGCTACACCTTC. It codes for CARTAGLRHGYTF.